This record covers a single TCR beta chain. Noted treatment: randomized to nivolumab then ipilimumab (arm A) or the reverse (arm B). Patients had received no earlier DNA-damaging chemotherapy. From thawed PBMCs, live CD3+CD8+ cells negative for CD19 and CD56 were sorted. The CDR3 is 14 amino acids. V was cut by 4 bases and J by 3 bases, with 14 bases left in between. Germline CDR1 and CDR2: SGHDT and YYEEEE. Data came from immunoSEQ multiplex PCR; TCRdb stores just in-frame clones and leaves some out. Found here are 25,000 to 35,000 clones, 83% of them singletons; the top ten hold 17%. The sample comes from a study of sequential checkpoint blockade in melanoma.

The sequences come from CD8+ T cells sorted from blood (inferred from file names), collected from a patient given nivolumab and ipilimumab in sequence. This TCR came from a human donor with melanoma. The chain carries TRBV5-6 and TRBJ2-7, with D possibly TRBD2 on 5 matching bases. The CDR3 here is CASSPIIGVYEQYF. In nucleotides, the CDR3 is TGTGCCAGCAGCCCCATAATCGGGGTCTACGAGCAGTACTTC.